A selection of T cell receptor beta chains follows, all from one sample in a study of vaccination and CD4 T cells after COVID-19. MiXCR, applied by TCRdb to the PCR reads, yields one record per CDR3 protein. The sample lists some 10,000 distinct CDR3 sequences, less than 75% occurring once. These TCRs' antigens remain unknown. The sample was CD4+ T cells from blood, cultured in vitro, taken before SARS-CoV-2 vaccination. The receptors shown here come from a human donor who had recovered from COVID-19. CDR3s include the opening cysteine and the closing phenylalanine or tryptophan. The D gene is left open where the match is weak. Rows may omit the clone size; those that give it use once, few, many or a size class.

TRBV12-3/TRBV12-4	.	TRBJ2-5	TRBD1	TGTGCCAGCAGTTTAAACAGGGGGCTAGAGGCCCAGTACTTC	CASSLNRGLEAQYF
TRBV7-9	.	TRBJ2-2	.	TGTGCCAGCAGCCCCGCCGGGGAGCTGTTTTTT	CASSPAGELFF
TRBV12-3/TRBV12-4	.	TRBJ2-5	.	TGTGCCAGCAGCCTTGGTGGTACCGGGTCGGAGACCCAGTACTTC	CASSLGGTGSETQYF
TRBV7-9	large	TRBJ2-7	.	TGTGCCAGCAGCTCAGGACAGACCCGATTGAACGAGCAGTACTTC	CASSSGQTRLNEQYF
TRBV7-2	.	TRBJ2-5	.	TGTGCCAGCAGCTTATATAACAGGCAAAAGACCCAGTACTTC	CASSLYNRQKTQYF
TRBV5-1	.	TRBJ1-1	.	TGCGCCAGCAGCTGGATTGTGGACACTGAAGCTTTCTTT	CASSWIVDTEAFF
TRBV7-2	.	TRBJ1-6	TRBD1	TGTGCCAGCAGCTTATTGGGACAGGGCGATTCACCCCTCCACTTT	CASSLLGQGDSPLHF
TRBV21-1	.	TRBJ2-5	.	TGTGCCAGCAGCAAAGCCCCACTAGCGGGAGCCCCAGAGACCCAGTACTTC	CASSKAPLAGAPETQYF
TRBV5-1	once	TRBJ2-3	TRBD2	TGCGCCAGCAGCTTAAACCTAGCGGGAGCAGATACGCAGTATTTT	CASSLNLAGADTQYF
TRBV6-1	once	TRBJ1-1	.	TGTGCCAGCAGTACCCGCGACCGGGCTGAAGCTTTCTTT	CASSTRDRAEAFF
TRBV6-5	.	TRBJ1-4	TRBD1	TGTGCCAGCAGTTACTTCGCGGACAGGGCAAATGAAAAACTGTTTTTT	CASSYFADRANEKLFF
TRBV6-4	.	TRBJ2-3	.	TGTGCCAGCAGTATAAGGATGGGGGGCACAGATACGCAGTATTTT	CASSIRMGGTDTQYF